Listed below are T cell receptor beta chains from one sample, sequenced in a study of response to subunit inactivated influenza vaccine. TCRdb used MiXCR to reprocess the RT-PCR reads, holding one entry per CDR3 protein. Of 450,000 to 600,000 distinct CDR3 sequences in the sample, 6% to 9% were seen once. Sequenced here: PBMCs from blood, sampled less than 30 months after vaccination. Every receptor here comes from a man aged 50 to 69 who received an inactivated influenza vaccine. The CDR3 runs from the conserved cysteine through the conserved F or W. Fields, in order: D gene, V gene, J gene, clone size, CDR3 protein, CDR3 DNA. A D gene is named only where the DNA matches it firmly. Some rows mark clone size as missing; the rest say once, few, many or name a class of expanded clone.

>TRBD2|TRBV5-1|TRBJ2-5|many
CASSFDGLAPETQYF
TGCGCCAGCAGCTTCGATGGACTAGCTCCGGAGACCCAGTACTTC
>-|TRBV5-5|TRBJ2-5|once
CARSPGHTYQETQYF
TGTGCCAGGAGCCCTGGGCACACGTACCAAGAGACCCAGTACTTC
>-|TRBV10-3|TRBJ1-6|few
CATEDRLGNSPLHF
TGTGCCACCGAAGACAGGTTGGGAAATTCACCCCTCCACTTT
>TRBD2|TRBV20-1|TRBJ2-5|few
CSARDPGLAGFETQYF
TGCAGTGCTAGAGATCCGGGACTAGCGGGATTTGAGACCCAGTACTTC
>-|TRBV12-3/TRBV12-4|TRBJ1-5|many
CASSLSQSNQPQHF
TGTGCCAGCAGTTTGAGTCAGAGCAATCAGCCCCAGCATTTT
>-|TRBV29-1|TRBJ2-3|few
CSVDLARTDTQYF
TGCAGCGTTGACCTAGCGCGCACAGATACGCAGTATTTT
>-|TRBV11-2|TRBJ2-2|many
CASSSNRGGELFF
TGTGCCAGCAGCTCTAACCGGGGCGGGGAGCTGTTTTTT
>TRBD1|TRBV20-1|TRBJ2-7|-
CSARVGTATYEQYF
TGCAGTGCTAGAGTGGGGACAGCGACCTACGAGCAGTACTTC
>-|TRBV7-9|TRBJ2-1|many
CASSLLTSSYNEQFF
TGTGCCAGCAGCTTATTGACTAGTTCTTACAATGAGCAGTTCTTC
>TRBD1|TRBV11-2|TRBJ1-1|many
CASSLPRTGGQAFF
TGTGCCAGCAGCTTGCCCAGGACAGGGGGGCAAGCTTTCTTT
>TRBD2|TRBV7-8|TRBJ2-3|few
CASSRSSGTSGSPDTQYF
TGTGCCAGCAGCCGTTCTTCCGGGACTAGCGGGAGTCCAGATACGCAGTATTTT
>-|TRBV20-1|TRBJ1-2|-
CSAGRPDGPLGYTF
TGCAGTGCTGGACGCCCCGACGGCCCTCTTGGCTACACCTTC
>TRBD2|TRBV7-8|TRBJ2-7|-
CASSRTGGRAGEQYF
TGTGCCAGCAGCCGTACGGGCGGGAGGGCCGGCGAGCAGTACTTC
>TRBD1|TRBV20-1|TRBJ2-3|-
CSAQGQGAGTDTQYF
TGCAGTGCTCAGGGACAGGGGGCAGGGACAGATACGCAGTATTTT
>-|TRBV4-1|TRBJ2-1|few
CASSFQDPNEQFF
TGCGCCAGCAGCTTTCAAGACCCCAATGAGCAGTTCTTC
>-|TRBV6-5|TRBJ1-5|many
CASSSIGLNQPQHF
TGTGCCAGCAGTTCCATTGGACTCAATCAGCCCCAGCATTTT
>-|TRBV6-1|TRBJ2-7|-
CASSPFRGLGANEQYF
TGTGCCAGCAGTCCATTCCGGGGATTAGGAGCTAACGAGCAGTACTTC
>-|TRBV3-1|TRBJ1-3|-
CASSRSVLNTGNTIYF
TGTGCCAGCAGCCGCTCAGTTTTGAACACTGGAAACACCATATATTTT
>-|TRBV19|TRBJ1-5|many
CASSLRINQPQHF
TGTGCCAGTAGTCTCCGCATTAATCAGCCCCAGCATTTT
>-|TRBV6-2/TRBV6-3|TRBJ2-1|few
CASSYSPGVQFF
TGTGCCAGCAGTTACTCCCCAGGGGTTCAGTTCTTC